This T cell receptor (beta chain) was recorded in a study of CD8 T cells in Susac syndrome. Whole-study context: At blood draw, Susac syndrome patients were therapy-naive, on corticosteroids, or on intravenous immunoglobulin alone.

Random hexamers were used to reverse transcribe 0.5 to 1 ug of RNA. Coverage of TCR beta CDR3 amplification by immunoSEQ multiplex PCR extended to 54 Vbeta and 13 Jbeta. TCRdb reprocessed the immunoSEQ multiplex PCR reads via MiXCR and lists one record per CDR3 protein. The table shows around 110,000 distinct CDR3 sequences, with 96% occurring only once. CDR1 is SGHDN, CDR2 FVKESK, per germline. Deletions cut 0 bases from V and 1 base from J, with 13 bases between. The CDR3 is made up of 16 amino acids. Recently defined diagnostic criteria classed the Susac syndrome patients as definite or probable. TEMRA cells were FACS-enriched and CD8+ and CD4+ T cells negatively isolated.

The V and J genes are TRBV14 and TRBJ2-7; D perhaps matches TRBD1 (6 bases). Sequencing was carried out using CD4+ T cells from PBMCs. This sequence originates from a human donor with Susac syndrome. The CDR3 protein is CASSQEIVRGSYEQYF. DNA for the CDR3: TGTGCCAGCAGCCAAGAAATCGTCAGGGGTTCCTACGAGCAGTACTTC.